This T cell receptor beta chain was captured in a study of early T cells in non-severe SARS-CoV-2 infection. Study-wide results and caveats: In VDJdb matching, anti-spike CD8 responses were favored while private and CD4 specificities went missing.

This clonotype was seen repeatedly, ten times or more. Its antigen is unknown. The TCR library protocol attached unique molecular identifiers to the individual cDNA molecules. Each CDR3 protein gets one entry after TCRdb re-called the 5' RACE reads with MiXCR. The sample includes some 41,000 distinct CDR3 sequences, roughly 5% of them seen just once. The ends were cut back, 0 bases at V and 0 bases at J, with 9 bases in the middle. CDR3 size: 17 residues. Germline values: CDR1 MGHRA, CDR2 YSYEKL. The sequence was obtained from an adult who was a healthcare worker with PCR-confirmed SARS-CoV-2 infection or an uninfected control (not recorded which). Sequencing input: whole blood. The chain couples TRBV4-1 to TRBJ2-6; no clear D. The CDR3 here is CASSQEGIVSGANVLTF. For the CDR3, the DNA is TGCGCCAGCAGCCAAGAAGGAATTGTCTCTGGGGCCAACGTCCTGACTTTC.